This T cell receptor beta chain was observed in a study of blood T cell repertoires in COVID-19. Study details: COVID-19 samples collected from the United States, Italy and Spain covered acute and convalescent phases. Nucleic acid was either cDNA or gDNA, and it came from T cells, B-cell-depleted T cells, or PBMCs.

Under the authors' procedure: Cell counts per sample came from amplifying reference gene primers. Sequenced by immunoSEQ multiplex PCR; TCRdb stores in-frame clones only, minus some. For V, J and clone size, that table is used; D and trimming come from the DNA. This sample has about 370,000 clones, with around 92% found just once. This CDR3 spans 16 amino acids. V shed 4 bases and J shed 0 bases, with 16 bases lying between them. Germline assignment: CDR1 SGDLS and CDR2 YYNGEE. Enrolled during active infection, Seattle patients were then followed longitudinally. The TCR originated in a young woman with COVID-19, enrolled during active disease. Material for sequencing was peripheral blood. The rearrangement links TRBV9 to TRBJ1-2; D remains ambiguous. CDR3 amino acids: CASSPRPMLANYGYTF. CDR3 sequence (DNA): TGTGCCAGCAGCCCCCGTCCTATGTTAGCTAACTATGGCTACACCTTC.